The 10 T cell receptor beta chains below were found in one sample sequenced in a study of control samples from healthy donors and cancer patients. Clones were sequenced by immunoSEQ multiplex PCR, and TCRdb holds only the in-frame ones, with some missing. The sample shows around 94,000 clones, more than 85% of them seen only once. Sequencing used blood. The source of these receptors is a woman in her 50s in good health.

The table lists this clone with a count of one. The chain links TRBV10-3 to TRBJ1-1; maybe TRBD1 (6 bases). Germline V gene sequence: CDR1 ENHRY, CDR2 SYGVKD. The CDR3 covers 15 residues. V was cut by 11 bases and J by 1 base, with 20 bases left in between. The CDR3 sequence: CAVRGWGRKNTEAFF. In nucleotides, the CDR3 is TGTGCCGTCCGAGGCTGGGGGCGTAAGAACACTGAAGCTTTCTTT.

This clone was seen a single time. The chain links TRBV3-1 (or the pseudogene TRBV3-2) to TRBJ2-1; D possibly corresponds to TRBD2 (6 bases). With 4 bases removed from V and 2 bases from J, the gap between germline ends came to 6 bases. There are 13 residues in the CDR3. The germline V gene has CDR1 LGHDT and CDR2 YNNKEL (reference sequence). CDR3 loop: CASSPSAYNEQFF. The CDR3 DNA is TGTGCCAGCAGCCCTAGCGCCTACAATGAGCAGTTCTTC.

The chain uses TRBV11-2 and TRBJ2-1; D gene ambiguous. Trimming cost V 3 bases and J 4 bases, with 7 bases left between them. CDR3 length equals 13 residues. Germline values: CDR1 SGHAT, CDR2 FQNNGV. The CDR3 coding sequence is TGTGCCAGCAGCTTCCGGCTGTACAATGAGCAGTTCTTC. This codes for CASSFRLYNEQFF.

V gene TRBV21-1 combines with J gene TRBJ2-2; the table's D call of TRBD2 was not tested on the DNA. TRBV21-1 is an annotated pseudogene. The CDR3 loop spans 18 amino acids. CDR3: CASSKEGKTSGSEGELFF. CDR3 in DNA: TGTGCCAGCAGCAAAGAGGGAAAAACTAGCGGGTCGGAGGGGGAGCTGTTTTTT.

The chain uses TRBV19 and TRBJ2-3, with 7 nucleotides matching TRBD1. Trimming at V came to 5 bases and at J to 5 bases, leaving 19 bases not matched to a gene. Germline V lookup: CDR1 LNHDA, CDR2 SQIVND (reference sequence). This CDR3 contains 18 residues. The CDR3 DNA reads as TGTGCCAGTAGTCCAACCCCCCTAGGTGAGGGGGCACGAGATACGCAGTATTTT. It is translated as CASSPTPLGEGARDTQYF.

The chain uses TRBV6-2 or TRBV6-3 and TRBJ2-5; 16 nucleotides agree with TRBD2. With 6 bases clipped from V and 0 bases from J, the junction kept 4 bases outside the gene matches. Germline CDR1 is MNHEY and CDR2 is SVGEGT. This CDR3 has 17 residues. The chain's CDR3 is CASSRGLAGGYQETQYF. Written as DNA, the CDR3 is TGTGCCAGCAGCAGGGGACTAGCGGGAGGGTACCAAGAGACCCAGTACTTC.

This clone was seen only a few times. The V gene is TRBV19, the J gene TRBJ2-7; D possibly corresponds to TRBD2 (5 bases). Trimming cost V 6 bases and J 5 bases, with 8 bases left between them. CDR1 and CDR2 from the germline V gene are LNHDA and SQIVND (reference sequence). This CDR3 has 11 amino acids. The CDR3 region has the DNA TGTGCCAGTAGGGCCGGGGACGAGCAGTACTTC. This gives the protein CASRAGDEQYF.

CDR3: CASGERGYTF. In DNA, the CDR3 is TGTGCCAGCGGAGAGAGGGGCTACACCTTC. The rearrangement uses TRBV28 and TRBJ1-2, with D unclear. CDR1 is MDHEN, CDR2 SYDVKM, per germline. The V gene lost 8 bases and the J gene lost 8 bases, with 9 bases spanning the gap. The CDR3 loop spans 10 amino acids.

The rearrangement uses TRBV5-1 and TRBJ2-5; 14 nucleotides align to TRBD2. V lost 5 bases, J lost 0 bases, and 9 bases stayed unmatched. The CDR3 length is 18 residues. From germline, CDR1 is SGHRS and CDR2 YFSETQ. The CDR3 bases are TGCGCCAGCAGTCGGGGGACTAGCGGGGGCCGGTACCAAGAGACCCAGTACTTC. It codes for CASSRGTSGGRYQETQYF.

The chain recombines TRBV6-2 or TRBV6-3 with TRBJ2-1; 9 bases map to TRBD2. The trim removed 2 bases at V and 4 bases at J, leaving 6 bases unmatched. This CDR3 has 16 residues. Per germline, CDR1 MNHEY and CDR2 SVGEGT. The CDR3 DNA reads as TGTGCCAGCAGTTACCCAGCGGGGGGTTCGTACAATGAGCAGTTCTTC. Its protein is CASSYPAGGSYNEQFF.